This passage covers 26 T cell receptor beta chains from one sample sequenced in a study of blood T cell repertoires in COVID-19. Using immunoSEQ multiplex PCR, the repertoire was profiled, and TCRdb retains in-frame clones only, with some absent. The table lists 60,000 to 70,000 clones, roughly three quarters of them singletons. The sequenced sample was peripheral blood. These TCRs come from an elderly woman with acute or convalescent COVID-19.

This sequence joins TRBV2 and TRBJ2-6; 9 bases are shared with TRBD1. The CDR3 length is 17 residues. V lost 10 bases and J lost 1; bases outside the gene matches: 11. Germline CDR1 and CDR2: SNHLY and FYNNEI. CDR3 amino acids: CATPTGTGISGANVLTF. The CDR3 nucleotides are TGTGCCACCCCGACCGGGACAGGGATATCTGGGGCCAACGTCCTGACTTTC.

This clone was seen only a few times. J is TRBJ2-2 and V is TRBV14; 9 positions match TRBD1. The germline gives CDR1 SGHDN, CDR2 FVKESK. The J segment lost 5 bases and the V segment lost 3 bases, leaving 10 bases of the junction unmatched. The CDR3 runs 17 residues. The CDR3 DNA follows: TGTGCCAGCAGCCATTCCTGGACAGGGGCGCAGACCGGGGAGCTGTTTTTT. It translates to CASSHSWTGAQTGELFF.

With regard to this clone: Other DNA sequences in this specimen translate into the identical CDR3. This chain connects TRBV5-1 to TRBJ1-2, with TRBD1 matching over 9 bases. Trimming at V came to 0 bases and at J to 5 bases, leaving 2 bases not matched to a gene. Germline CDR1 is SGHRS and CDR2 is YFSETQ. The CDR3 totals 14 residues. CDR3 protein: CASSLGQGGYGYTF. In DNA form, the CDR3 reads TGCGCCAGCAGCTTGGGACAGGGGGGTTATGGCTACACCTTC.

The chain joins TRBV5-1 to TRBJ2-3, with 7 bases matching TRBD1. CDR1 and CDR2 (germline): SGHRS, YFSETQ. The J segment lost 7 bases and the V segment lost 1 base, leaving 9 bases of the junction unmatched. CDR3 length: 15 amino acids. In DNA form, the CDR3 reads TGCGCCAGCAGCTTGCAGGGGGATGAGTGGCATACGCAGTATTTT. It specifies CASSLQGDEWHTQYF.

V gene TRBV24-1 combines with J gene TRBJ1-1; 7 nucleotides match TRBD1. The CDR3 totals 12 residues. Germline CDR1 and CDR2: KGHDR and SFDVKD. V trimming: 3 bases; J trimming: 9 bases; junction bases outside the gene matches: 3. The CDR3 DNA reads TGTGCCACCAGTGATGGACAGGCCCAAGCTTTCTTT. Amino acids: CATSDGQAQAFF.

The V and J genes are TRBV3-1 (or the pseudogene TRBV3-2) and TRBJ2-3; 13 nucleotides line up with TRBD2. Germline trimming cut 4 bases from V and 2 bases from J; bases unmatched to any gene: 6. Germline loops: CDR1 LGHDT, CDR2 YNNKEL (reference sequence). The CDR3 contains 17 residues. CDR3 residues: CASSPRLAGGLTDTQYF. The DNA of the CDR3 is TGTGCCAGCAGCCCCCGACTAGCGGGAGGTCTCACAGATACGCAGTATTTT.

The chain uses TRBV18 and TRBJ1-1; D is uncertain. Per germline, CDR1 KGHSH and CDR2 LQKENI. V was shortened by 0 bases and J by 11 bases, with 13 bases between the two germline ends. The CDR3 is made up of 13 amino acids. In DNA form, the CDR3 reads TGTGCCAGCTCACCACCGGTACAGTCGTTGGCTTTCTTT. It encodes CASSPPVQSLAFF.

This clone appeared a single time. The chain carries TRBV5-1 and TRBJ2-1; D is undetermined. Germline V gene data show CDR1 as SGHRS and CDR2 as YFSETQ. CDR3 length: 13 residues. V shed 7 bases and J shed 0 bases, with 8 bases lying between them. The CDR3 bases are TGCGCCAGCCGCGCCGACTCCTACAATGAGCAGTTCTTC. Encoded protein: CASRADSYNEQFF.

V usage is TRBV7-2 and J usage is TRBJ1-1; D uncertain. Trimming stripped 5 bases from V and 0 bases from J, with 16 bases between. CDR3 length equals 16 residues. The germline CDR1 and CDR2 sequences are SGHTA and FQGNSA. The DNA for the CDR3 is TGTGCCAGCAGCCCACACACCCCCCACATGAACACTGAAGCTTTCTTT. Translating gives CASSPHTPHMNTEAFF.

This chain uses TRBV3-1 (or the pseudogene TRBV3-2) with TRBJ2-7; D might be TRBD1 (7 bases). V gave up 7 bases and J gave up 6 bases, with 16 bases separating them. Germline V CDR1 and CDR2: LGHDT, YNNKEL (reference sequence). This CDR3 contains 13 residues. The CDR3 loop reads CASTRQGAGEQYF. In DNA form, the CDR3 reads TGTGCCAGCACCCGACAGGGAGCGGGCGAGCAGTACTTC.

The CDR3 DNA is TGTGCCAGTAGTACAACGGGAAATACGCAGTATTTT. Its protein product is CASSTTGNTQYF. The rearrangement links TRBV19 to TRBJ2-3; perhaps TRBD2 as D (5 bases). V lost 4 bases to trimming and J lost 7 bases, with 9 bases between them. This CDR3 has 12 amino acids. Germline CDR1 and CDR2: LNHDA and SQIVND (reference sequence).

The J gene is TRBJ2-1, the V gene TRBV6-1, with 7 positions matching TRBD2. V was pared by 3 bases and J by 11 bases, with 4 bases of the junction left unmatched. CDR1 and CDR2 from the germline V gene are MNHNS and SASEGT. The CDR3 spans 12 residues. CDR3 nucleotide sequence: TGTGCCAGCAGTGATTGGGAGGGCCAGCAGTTCTTC. Its translation: CASSDWEGQQFF.

The chain has TRBV7-3 and TRBJ2-1; 12 bases align to TRBD2. The ends lost 5 bases at V and 7 bases at J; junction bases unmatched: 6. Per the germline V gene, CDR1 is SGHTA and CDR2 is FQGTGA. The CDR3 is made up of 15 amino acids. Here the CDR3 DNA reads TGTGCCAGCAGCCACGGGACTAGCGGGCGTAATGAGCAGTTCTTC. Translating it yields CASSHGTSGRNEQFF.

This chain connects TRBV7-6 to TRBJ2-1; TRBD2 aligns across 8 bases. J gave up 6 bases and V 5 bases, and 6 bases lay outside the gene matches. Germline V gives CDR1 SGHVS, CDR2 FNYEAQ. This CDR3 has 14 residues. Written as DNA, the CDR3 is TGTGCCAGCAGCCCAAGACTAGCGAGCAATGAGCAGTTCTTC. Translating it yields CASSPRLASNEQFF.

V usage is TRBV6-5 and J usage is TRBJ2-5; 7 bases match TRBD2. Germline loops: CDR1 MNHEY, CDR2 SVGAGI. This CDR3 region has 15 residues. V lost 5 bases to trimming and J lost 5 bases; unmatched junction nucleotides: 11. CDR3 loop: CASSPSAGVRETQYF. The CDR3 nucleotides read TGTGCCAGCAGTCCCTCTGCGGGGGTTCGGGAGACCCAGTACTTC.

This clone was seen a single time. The chain carries TRBV7-2 and TRBJ1-6, with TRBD1 matching over 9 bases. The CDR3 is 16 residues long. The germline V gene has CDR1 SGHTA and CDR2 FQGNSA. J gave up 10 bases and V 5 bases, and 12 bases lay outside the gene matches. The CDR3: CASSTSTGGAGSPLHF. CDR3 nucleotide sequence: TGTGCCAGCAGCACCTCCACAGGGGGCGCCGGATCACCCCTCCACTTT. Complete variable domain (other parts from reference TRBV7-2 and TRBJ1-6): GAGVSQSPSNKVTEKGKDVELRCDPISGHTALYWYRQSLGQGLEFLIYFQGNSAPDKSGLPSDRFSAERTGGSVSTLTIQRTQQEDSAVYLCASSTSTGGAGSPLHFGNGTRLTVT.

This chain links TRBV7-8 with TRBJ1-2; 9 bases are shared with TRBD1. V trimming: 6 bases; J trimming: 2 bases; junction bases outside the gene matches: 10. Germline CDR1 SGHVS, CDR2 FQNEAQ. This CDR3 is 16 amino acids long. CDR3 bases: TGTGCCAGCAGGACGCCGGGACAGGGTTCCAACTATGGCTACACCTTC. This translates into CASRTPGQGSNYGYTF.

The chain couples TRBV10-3 to TRBJ1-5; D is possibly TRBD1 (6 bases). This CDR3 comprises 14 residues. CDR1 ENHRY and CDR2 SYGVKD come from the germline V gene. V lost 4 bases, J lost 6 bases, and 13 bases lay in between. The CDR3 region has the DNA TGTGCCATCAGTGCGGGGGGCGGGGGTCAGCCCCAGCATTTT. Amino acids: CAISAGGGGQPQHF.

This rearrangement joins TRBV7-8 to TRBJ1-1, with 7 bases lining up with TRBD1. The CDR3 runs 15 residues. Per germline, CDR1 SGHVS and CDR2 FQNEAQ. Trimming removed 5 bases from V and 0 bases from J; junction bases left unmatched: 6. CDR3 DNA: TGTGCCAGCAGCCACTACAGGGGATTGAACACTGAAGCTTTCTTT. Its protein product is CASSHYRGLNTEAFF.

This chain links TRBV27 with TRBJ1-1; maybe TRBD1 (5 bases). The CDR3 covers 14 residues. From germline, CDR1 is MNHEY and CDR2 SMNVEV (reference sequence). Trimming left V 3 bases short and J 4 bases short, with 12 bases between. In DNA form, the CDR3 reads TGTGCCAGCAGTTTGGGGGGTGAGAGCACTGAAGCTTTCTTT. As protein: CASSLGGESTEAFF.

J is TRBJ1-2 and V is TRBV28, with a weak D call TRBD1 (6 bases). This CDR3 spans 14 amino acids. In germline, CDR1 is MDHEN, CDR2 SYDVKM. V was trimmed by 3 bases and J by 8 bases, leaving 16 bases between them. The CDR3 region is CASSFYDRPVGYTF. CDR3 DNA: TGTGCCAGCAGTTTCTACGACAGGCCGGTCGGCTACACCTTC.

This clone was seen only once. The chain links TRBV3-1 (or the pseudogene TRBV3-2) to TRBJ2-7, with 12 bases aligning to TRBD2. Germline assignment: CDR1 LGHDT and CDR2 YNNKEL (reference sequence). This CDR3 has 16 residues. With V trimmed by 4 bases and J by 4 bases, 8 bases remained unmatched. The CDR3 DNA reads TGTGCCAGCAGCCGCGGGACTAGCGGGTCGTCATACGAGCAGTACTTC. Protein: CASSRGTSGSSYEQYF.

The chain is built from TRBV28 and TRBJ1-5, with 11 bases that match TRBD1. V trimming: 6 bases; J trimming: 7 bases; junction bases outside the gene matches: 14. This CDR3 has 17 residues. CDR1 is MDHEN and CDR2 is SYDVKM in the germline V gene. The CDR3 DNA follows: TGTGCCAGCAGGCCGGACAGGGGGCTAGTTTCGCAACAGCCCCAGCATTTT. It specifies CASRPDRGLVSQQPQHF.

The V gene is TRBV6-2 or TRBV6-3, the J gene TRBJ2-3, with no clear D. The CDR3 runs to 17 residues. From germline, CDR1 is MNHEY and CDR2 SVGEGT. Trimming removed 6 bases at V and 1 base at J, with 20 bases between. The CDR3 sequence: CASSRFQQQAGTDTQYF. The DNA of the CDR3 is TGTGCCAGCAGCCGCTTTCAGCAGCAGGCCGGCACAGATACGCAGTATTTT.

This clone occurred once. The V call is TRBV28, the J call TRBJ2-1; 13 bases match TRBD2. Unmatched junction bases numbered 6, after V lost 6 bases and J lost 1 base. Looked up from germline, CDR1 is MDHEN and CDR2 is SYDVKM. CDR3 length: 17 residues. CDR3 DNA sequence: TGTGCCAGCAGCTCCGGACTAGCGGGAGTATCCTACAATGAGCAGTTCTTC. Translation: CASSSGLAGVSYNEQFF.

The chain joins TRBV28 to TRBJ1-2, with a possible D match to TRBD1 (6 bases). V shed 5 bases and J shed 8 bases, with 12 bases lying between them. Germline V gives CDR1 MDHEN, CDR2 SYDVKM. The CDR3 extends over 12 amino acids. CDR3 DNA: TGTGCCAGCAGTCCCTATGGACAGGGCTACACCTTC. Its translation: CASSPYGQGYTF.